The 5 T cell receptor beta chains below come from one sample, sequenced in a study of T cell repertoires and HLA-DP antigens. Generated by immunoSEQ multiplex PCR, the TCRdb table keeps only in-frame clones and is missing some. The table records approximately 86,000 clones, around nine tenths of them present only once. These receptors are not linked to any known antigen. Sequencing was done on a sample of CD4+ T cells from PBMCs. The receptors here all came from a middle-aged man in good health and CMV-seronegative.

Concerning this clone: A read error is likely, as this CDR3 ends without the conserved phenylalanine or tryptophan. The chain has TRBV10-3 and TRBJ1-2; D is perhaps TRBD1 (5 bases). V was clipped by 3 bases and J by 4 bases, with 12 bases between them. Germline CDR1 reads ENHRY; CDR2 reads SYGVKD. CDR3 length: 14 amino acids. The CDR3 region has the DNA TGTGCCATCAGTGAACAGGCGAATCCCTATGGCTACACCCTC. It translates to CAISEQANPYGYTL.

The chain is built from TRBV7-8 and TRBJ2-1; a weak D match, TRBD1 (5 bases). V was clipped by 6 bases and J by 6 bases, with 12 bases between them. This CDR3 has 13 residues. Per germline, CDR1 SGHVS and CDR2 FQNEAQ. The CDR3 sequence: CASRPSDSNEQFF. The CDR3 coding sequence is TGTGCCAGCAGACCTTCCGACAGCAATGAGCAGTTCTTC. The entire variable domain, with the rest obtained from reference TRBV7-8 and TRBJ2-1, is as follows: GAGVSQSPRYKVAKRGQDVALRCDPISGHVSLFWYQQALGQGPEFLTYFQNEAQLDKSGLPSDRFFAERPEGSVSTLKIQRTQQEDSAVYLCASRPSDSNEQFFGPGTRLTVL.

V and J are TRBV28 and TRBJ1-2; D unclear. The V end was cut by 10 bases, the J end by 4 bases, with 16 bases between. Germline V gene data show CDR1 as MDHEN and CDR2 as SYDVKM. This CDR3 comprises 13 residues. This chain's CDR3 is CATFSANPYGYTF. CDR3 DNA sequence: TGTGCCACTTTCTCCGCAAACCCCTATGGCTACACCTTC.

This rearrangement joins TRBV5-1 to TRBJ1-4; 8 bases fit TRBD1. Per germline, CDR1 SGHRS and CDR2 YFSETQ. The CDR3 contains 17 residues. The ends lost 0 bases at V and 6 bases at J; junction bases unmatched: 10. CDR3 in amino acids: CASSLGQGAFVDEKLFF. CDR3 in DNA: TGCGCCAGCAGCTTGGGGCAGGGGGCGTTCGTGGATGAAAAACTGTTTTTT.

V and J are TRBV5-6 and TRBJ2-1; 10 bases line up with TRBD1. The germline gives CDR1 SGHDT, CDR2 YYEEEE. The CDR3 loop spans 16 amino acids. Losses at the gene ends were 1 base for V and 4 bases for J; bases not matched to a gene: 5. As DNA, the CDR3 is TGTGCCAGCAGCTTGATGGGACAGGGGAAATACAATGAGCAGTTCTTC. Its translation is CASSLMGQGKYNEQFF.